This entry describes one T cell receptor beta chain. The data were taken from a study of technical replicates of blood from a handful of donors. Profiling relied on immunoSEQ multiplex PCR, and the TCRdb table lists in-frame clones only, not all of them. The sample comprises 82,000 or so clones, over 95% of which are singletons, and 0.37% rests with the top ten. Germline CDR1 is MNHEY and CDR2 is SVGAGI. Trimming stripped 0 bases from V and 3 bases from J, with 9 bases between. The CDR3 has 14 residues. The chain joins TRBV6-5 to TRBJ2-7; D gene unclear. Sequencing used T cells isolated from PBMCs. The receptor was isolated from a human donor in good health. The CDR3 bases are TGTGCCAGCAGTTACTCGGCCGGGTACTACGAGCAGTACTTC. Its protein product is CASSYSAGYYEQYF.